The 29 T cell receptor beta chains reported below all come from one sample, sequenced in a study of monozygotic twins with inflammatory bowel disease (dated by TCRdb to about 2019). Preparation of the library involved 5' RACE. Sequencing instrument: Illumina HiSeq 2500. The reads, reprocessed by TCRdb, yield one row per CDR3 protein sequence and no DNA. The table for this sample shows more than 300,000 distinct CDR3 sequences. More than 4.5% of the sample is held by the ten biggest clonotypes. Material for sequencing was blood. These receptors originate from a human donor with ulcerative colitis or Crohn's disease, or a healthy co-twin of an affected twin (not recorded which).

The chain has TRBV5-1 and TRBJ2-7; TCRdb gives TRBD1 as the D gene, but with no DNA this cannot be confirmed. CDR3 length: 15 amino acids. The germline gives CDR1 SGHRS, CDR2 YFSETQ. The CDR3: CASSQRLTGAYEQYF.

J is TRBJ2-1 and V is TRBV6-1; TCRdb outputs TRBD1, but without DNA this stays unchecked. This CDR3 region has 14 residues. Germline V gene data show CDR1 as MNHNS and CDR2 as SASEGT. CDR3 sequence reads: CASAGQGRYNEQFF.

The chain carries TRBV5-1 and TRBJ2-7; there is no DNA to check the TCRdb D call of TRBD2. CDR1 SGHRS and CDR2 YFSETQ come from the germline V gene. CDR3 size: 15 residues. The CDR3 region is CASSAGLGGTYEQYF. The full variable domain, rest sourced from reference TRBV5-1 and TRBJ2-7, is KAGVTQTPRYLIKTRGQQVTLSCSPISGHRSVSWYQQTPGQGLQFLFEYFSETQRNKGNFPGRFSGRQFSNSRSEMNVSTLELGDSALYLCASSAGLGGTYEQYFGPGTRLTVT.

The chain has TRBV4-1 and TRBJ2-3; the TCRdb D gene call, TRBD2, has no DNA to confirm it. Germline loops: CDR1 MGHRA, CDR2 YSYEKL. The CDR3 contains 13 residues. This CDR3 is CASRLAGTDTQYF.

The chain carries TRBV20-1 and TRBJ2-6. Germline CDR1 and CDR2: DFQATT and SNEGSKA (reference sequence). The CDR3 runs 15 residues. CDR3 loop: CSARDRFSGANVLTF.

The chain uses TRBV5-1 and TRBJ2-3; TCRdb's D call, TRBD2, is unchecked because there is no DNA. This CDR3 is built from 18 residues. Germline values: CDR1 SGHRS, CDR2 YFSETQ. CDR3 residues: CASSLAGASSASTDTQYF.

The chain employs TRBV6-1 and TRBJ2-1; TCRdb picks TRBD2, but there is no DNA to check that call. Germline V gene data show CDR1 as MNHNS and CDR2 as SASEGT. The CDR3 extends over 20 amino acids. CDR3: CASSARQGAPTSGSANEQFF.

The rearrangement links TRBV5-5 to TRBJ2-2; there is no DNA to check the TCRdb D call of TRBD1. The germline V gene has CDR1 SGHKS and CDR2 YYEKEE (reference sequence). The CDR3 loop spans 14 amino acids. CDR3 sequence: CASSLGQGIRELFF. The full variable domain, its missing parts supplied by reference TRBV5-5 and TRBJ2-2, is DAGVTQSPTHLIKTRGQQVTLRCSPISGHKSVSWYQQVLGQGPQFIFQYYEKEERGRGNFPDRFSARQFPNYSSELNVNALLLGDSALYLCASSLGQGIRELFFGEGSRLTVL.

The V gene is TRBV20-1, the J gene TRBJ2-1; TCRdb's assignment of TRBD1 cannot be checked, as there is no DNA. The CDR3 spans 13 residues. CDR1 is DFQATT, CDR2 SNEGSKA, per germline (reference sequence). The CDR3 protein is CSASGKAYNEQFF.

This sequence joins TRBV19 and TRBJ1-2. This CDR3 spans 16 amino acids. The germline CDR1 and CDR2 sequences are LNHDA and SQIVND (reference sequence). The CDR3 reads CASSISYRESNYGYTF.

The V call is TRBV12-3 or TRBV12-4, the J call TRBJ2-1; TCRdb names TRBD1, which stays unverified in the absence of DNA. This CDR3 is built from 13 residues. This CDR3 is CASSPLIVNEQFF.

The chain links TRBV5-1 to TRBJ2-2; the D call of TRBD2 rests on TCRdb alone, since no DNA is present to check it. The length of the CDR3 is 15 residues. CDR1 and CDR2 from the germline V gene are SGHRS and YFSETQ. The chain's CDR3 is CASSLLAEITGELFF. Together with reference TRBV5-1 and TRBJ2-2, the CDR3 gives the full variable domain: KAGVTQTPRYLIKTRGQQVTLSCSPISGHRSVSWYQQTPGQGLQFLFEYFSETQRNKGNFPGRFSGRQFSNSRSEMNVSTLELGDSALYLCASSLLAEITGELFFGEGSRLTVL.

The chain recombines TRBV5-1 with TRBJ1-6; absent DNA, TCRdb's TRBD1 call cannot be checked. CDR3 size: 17 residues. The germline V gene has CDR1 SGHRS and CDR2 YFSETQ. CDR3 loop: CASSLHGDGLMSSPLHF.

The rearrangement joins TRBV28 to TRBJ2-3; TCRdb picks TRBD1, but there is no DNA to check that call. This CDR3 has 13 residues. Per the germline V gene, CDR1 is MDHEN and CDR2 is SYDVKM. The CDR3 sequence is CASRAGEADTQYF.

The chain links TRBV11-2 to TRBJ2-1; the TCRdb call, TRBD1, lacks DNA for checking. The CDR3 consists of 15 residues. CDR1 is SGHAT and CDR2 is FQNNGV in the germline V gene. The CDR3 sequence is CASSLLRGNYNEQFF.

The rearrangement links TRBV30 to TRBJ2-2. This CDR3 is 16 amino acids long. In germline, CDR1 is GTSNPN, CDR2 SVGIG (reference sequence). CDR3 sequence: CAWSVMGNANTGELFF.

The chain links TRBV5-5 to TRBJ2-7; TCRdb calls TRBD2, which cannot be checked without DNA. The CDR3 sequence is 14 residues long. Per the germline V gene, CDR1 is SGHKS and CDR2 is YYEKEE (reference sequence). This CDR3 is CASSLAGGPKEQYF.

The chain combines TRBV5-6 with TRBJ1-3; checking the TCRdb D call of TRBD1 is not possible without DNA. Germline-derived CDR1 and CDR2 are SGHDT and YYEEEE. This CDR3 region has 16 residues. CDR3 in amino acids: CASSPGGRGYGNTIYF. Supplemented by reference TRBV5-6 and TRBJ1-3, the full variable domain reads DAGVTQSPTHLIKTRGQQVTLRCSPKSGHDTVSWYQQALGQGPQFIFQYYEEEERQRGNFPDRFSGHQFPNYSSELNVNALLLGDSALYLCASSPGGRGYGNTIYFGEGSWLTVV.

The CDR3 is CASSVEGLGADTQYF. The chain is built from TRBV9 and TRBJ2-3; TCRdb's assignment of TRBD2 cannot be checked, as there is no DNA. The V gene's germline CDR1 is SGDLS and CDR2 YYNGEE. This CDR3 has 15 residues. Full variable domain (remainder filled in from reference TRBV9 and TRBJ2-3): DSGVTQTPKHLITATGQRVTLRCSPRSGDLSVYWYQQSLDQGLQFLIQYYNGEERAKGNILERFSAQQFPDLHSELNLSSLELGDSALYFCASSVEGLGADTQYFGPGTRLTVL.

The chain uses TRBV12-3 or TRBV12-4 and TRBJ1-5. This CDR3 comprises 14 residues. The chain's CDR3 is CASSLSGLGQPQHF.

The chain recombines TRBV11-1 with TRBJ2-6; absent DNA, TCRdb's TRBD1 call cannot be checked. Germline CDR1 and CDR2: SGHAT and FQDESV (reference sequence). The CDR3 runs to 21 residues. This CDR3 is CASSFGPRWDRKPSGANVLTF.

The V call is TRBV21-1, the J call TRBJ2-3; as DNA is missing, the TRBD2 call by TCRdb cannot be tested. TRBV21-1 is marked as a pseudogene. The CDR3 is made up of 13 amino acids. Here the CDR3 reads CASSKRGADTQYF.

The CDR3 loop is CSVYTTGRVGEQFF. V and J are TRBV29-1 and TRBJ2-1; TCRdb proposes TRBD1, but this gene call is untestable without DNA. Per germline, CDR1 SQVTM and CDR2 ANQGSEA. This CDR3 contains 14 residues.

The genes are TRBV5-1 and TRBJ2-1; TCRdb indicates TRBD1, and absent DNA this call remains unverified. The CDR3 sequence is 17 residues long. Germline CDR1 is SGHRS and CDR2 is YFSETQ. The CDR3 reads CASRPQTAMSSYNEQFF.

J is TRBJ1-1 and V is TRBV15. Germline V gives CDR1 LNHNV, CDR2 YYDKDF (reference sequence). This CDR3 contains 12 residues. This CDR3 is CATGVLNTEAFF.

This chain links TRBV7-9 with TRBJ2-5; TCRdb's assignment of TRBD2 cannot be checked, as there is no DNA. The germline V gene encodes CDR1 SEHNR and CDR2 FQNEAQ (reference sequence). The CDR3 loop spans 15 amino acids. The CDR3 reads CASSPRTRKKETQYF.

This chain connects TRBV20-1 to TRBJ1-5; the D call of TRBD1 rests on TCRdb alone, since no DNA is present to check it. Looked up from germline, CDR1 is DFQATT and CDR2 is SNEGSKA (reference sequence). This CDR3 region has 15 residues. The CDR3: CSARSGLLGDQPQHF.

The V and J genes are TRBV7-8 and TRBJ1-5; without DNA, the TCRdb call of TRBD1 cannot be checked. In germline, CDR1 is SGHVS, CDR2 FQNEAQ. The CDR3 runs to 16 residues. The CDR3 sequence: CASSPRGRGGNQPQHF. The full variable domain, completed using reference TRBV7-8 and TRBJ1-5, is GAGVSQSPRYKVAKRGQDVALRCDPISGHVSLFWYQQALGQGPEFLTYFQNEAQLDKSGLPSDRFFAERPEGSVSTLKIQRTQQEDSAVYLCASSPRGRGGNQPQHFGDGTRLSIL.

The rearrangement joins TRBV12-3 or TRBV12-4 to TRBJ2-7; TCRdb reports TRBD1, a call that lacks DNA to check it against. The CDR3 loop spans 17 amino acids. CDR3 protein: CASGPPLDGRSSYEQYF.